These T cell receptor beta chains were read from a single sample in a study of T cells after yellow fever vaccination. MiXCR, run by TCRdb on the 5' RACE reads, gives a single entry per CDR3 protein. The sample includes about 170,000 distinct CDR3 sequences, approximately 10% of them seen just once. The sample in question was CD8+ T cells sorted from PBMCs, obtained 15 days after the yellow fever booster vaccination. The origin of the receptors is a man aged 18 to 30 who received the YFV17D yellow fever vaccine. Each CDR3 is given with its conserved first and last residue. Each record gives: V gene, D gene, J gene, clone size, CDR3 protein, CDR3 DNA. A D gene is named only where the DNA matches it firmly. Size is omitted from some rows. Given values are once, few, many or a class for expanded clones.

>TRBV6-5|.|TRBJ1-1|few
CASSYRPSGEAFF
TGTGCCAGCAGTTACCGGCCATCGGGGGAAGCTTTCTTT
>TRBV4-1|.|TRBJ2-5|few
CASSLSSPGETQYF
TGCGCCAGCAGCCTCAGTAGCCCGGGAGAGACCCAGTACTTC
>TRBV15|TRBD1|TRBJ2-2|few
CATSRQGALNTGELFF
TGTGCCACCAGCAGACAGGGGGCCTTGAACACCGGGGAGCTGTTTTTT
>TRBV5-1|.|TRBJ2-1|many
CASNRRPEISGPGNEQFF
TGCGCCAGCAACCGGAGGCCTGAGATCAGCGGCCCTGGGAATGAGCAGTTCTTC
>TRBV6-2/TRBV6-3|.|TRBJ1-1|few
CASSSGAQGFEAFF
TGTGCCAGCAGCTCGGGGGCCCAGGGTTTTGAAGCTTTCTTT
>TRBV4-1|TRBD2|TRBJ2-3|.
CASSQVAGTRDTQYF
TGCGCCAGCAGCCAAGTAGCGGGGACAAGAGATACGCAGTATTTT
>TRBV20-1|.|TRBJ1-1|many
CSARMGHRDTEAFF
TGCAGTGCGCGAATGGGGCACAGGGACACTGAAGCTTTCTTT
>TRBV24-1|.|TRBJ1-5|.
CATSRPGHNQPQHF
TGTGCCACCAGTCGGCCCGGACACAATCAGCCCCAGCATTTT
>TRBV6-5|.|TRBJ2-3|.
CASSYSFRETDTQYF
TGTGCCAGCAGTTACTCGTTCCGGGAGACAGATACGCAGTATTTT
>TRBV13|.|TRBJ2-1|medium-sized
CASSALGNEQFF
TGTGCCAGCAGCGCATTGGGAAATGAGCAGTTCTTC
>TRBV5-1|.|TRBJ1-6|.
CASSLNGGHNSPLHF
TGCGCCAGCAGCCTAAACGGGGGCCATAATTCACCCCTCCACTTT
>TRBV12-3/TRBV12-4|.|TRBJ2-5|.
CASSPRGGFRETQYF
TGTGCCAGCAGCCCCAGGGGGGGGTTTCGAGAGACCCAGTACTTC
>TRBV29-1|.|TRBJ2-1|.
CSAETPAPSYNEKFF
TGCAGCGCCGAGACTCCCGCCCCGTCCTACAATGAGAAGTTCTTC
>TRBV7-3|TRBD2|TRBJ2-1|few
CASSFGTSGVTAYNEQFF
TGTGCCAGCAGCTTCGGGACTAGCGGGGTGACCGCCTACAATGAGCAGTTCTTC
>TRBV4-3|.|TRBJ1-5|.
CASSQVVGENQPQHF
TGCGCCAGCAGCCAAGTAGTCGGGGAAAATCAGCCCCAGCATTTT
>TRBV28|.|TRBJ2-3|few
CASSLIGSGVDTQYF
TGTGCCAGCAGTTTAATTGGGTCCGGGGTAGATACGCAGTATTTT
>TRBV7-9|.|TRBJ1-4|few
CASSYSGNEKLFF
TGTGCCAGCAGCTACTCCGGGAATGAAAAACTGTTTTTT
>TRBV7-6|.|TRBJ2-1|few
CASSLELGFREQFF
TGTGCCAGCAGCTTGGAACTTGGGTTTCGTGAGCAGTTCTTC
>TRBV27|.|TRBJ2-5|.
CASSLIGSGETQYF
TGTGCCAGCAGTTTAATAGGCAGCGGAGAGACCCAGTACTTC
>TRBV28|.|TRBJ2-1|few
CASSLGLAYNEQFF
TGTGCCAGCAGTTTAGGGCTAGCTTACAATGAGCAGTTCTTC
>TRBV11-2|TRBD1|TRBJ1-2|.
CASSLVAGGDANYGYTF
TGTGCCAGCAGCTTAGTCGCAGGGGGCGATGCTAACTATGGCTACACCTTC
>TRBV12-3/TRBV12-4|.|TRBJ1-2|few
CASSLNDEGSDGYTF
TGTGCCAGCAGTTTGAATGATGAGGGGTCGGATGGCTACACCTTC
>TRBV5-6|TRBD1|TRBJ1-1|few
CASSMWTGGFTEAFF
TGTGCCAGCAGCATGTGGACAGGGGGCTTCACTGAAGCTTTCTTT
>TRBV7-9|.|TRBJ1-2|many
CASSLVRQLAYGYTF
TGTGCCAGCAGCTTAGTCAGGCAGTTGGCCTATGGCTACACCTTC
>TRBV4-1|.|TRBJ1-5|few
CASSQDPTDNQPQHF
TGCGCCAGCAGCCAAGATCCTACTGATAATCAGCCCCAGCATTTT
>TRBV7-9|.|TRBJ2-2|.
CASSGQTTGELFF
TGTGCCAGCAGTGGTCAGACCACCGGGGAGCTGTTTTTT
>TRBV12-3/TRBV12-4|.|TRBJ1-6|few
CASSLAFSSPLHF
TGTGCCAGCAGTTTAGCGTTTTCTTCACCCCTCCACTTT
>TRBV5-1|.|TRBJ2-1|many
CASTEQGYNEQFF
TGCGCCAGCACCGAACAGGGATACAATGAGCAGTTCTTC
>TRBV20-1|.|TRBJ2-1|many
CSAKPLSSYNEQFF
TGCAGTGCTAAGCCACTAAGCTCCTACAATGAGCAGTTCTTC
>TRBV7-2|.|TRBJ2-5|.
CASSPQERETQYF
TGTGCCAGCAGCCCCCAAGAGAGGGAGACCCAGTACTTC
>TRBV20-1|.|TRBJ1-6|.
CSARDQTTAPLHF
TGCAGTGCTAGAGATCAAACCACCGCACCCCTCCACTTT
>TRBV15|.|TRBJ2-2|.
CATSSRGTGELFF
TGTGCCACCAGCAGCAGGGGTACCGGGGAGCTGTTTTTT
>TRBV6-5|.|TRBJ1-4|.
CASSYSEGEKLFF
TGTGCCAGCAGTTACTCAGAGGGGGAAAAACTGTTTTTT
>TRBV29-1|TRBD2|TRBJ2-5|.
CSVSTSGRYQETQYF
TGCAGCGTCTCGACTAGCGGGAGGTACCAAGAGACCCAGTACTTC
>TRBV4-1|TRBD1|TRBJ2-7|.
CASSQEGQGDYEQYF
TGCGCCAGCAGCCAAGAGGGACAGGGGGACTACGAGCAGTACTTC
>TRBV7-3|.|TRBJ1-6|.
CASSLIGGGNSPLHF
TGTGCCAGCAGCTTAATTGGGGGAGGCAATTCACCCCTCCACTTT
>TRBV20-1|TRBD2|TRBJ2-1|few
CSASPYSGGWDEQFF
TGCAGTGCTAGTCCCTATAGCGGGGGTTGGGATGAGCAGTTCTTC
>TRBV12-3/TRBV12-4|.|TRBJ2-5|many
CASSLVSGAAETQYF
TGTGCCAGCAGTTTAGTATCAGGGGCGGCTGAGACCCAGTACTTC
>TRBV5-1|.|TRBJ2-7|many
CASSPGVFHEQYF
TGCGCCAGCAGCCCAGGTGTTTTCCACGAGCAGTACTTC
>TRBV20-1|TRBD1|TRBJ2-5|.
CSANRWDSQETQYF
TGCAGTGCTAATCGATGGGACAGCCAAGAGACCCAGTACTTC
>TRBV27|.|TRBJ2-7|few
CASSPLGHFSYEQYF
TGTGCCAGCAGCCCGTTGGGGCATTTCTCCTACGAGCAGTACTTC